Listed below are T cell receptor beta chains from one sample, sequenced in a study of OX40 agonist ivuxolimab in advanced cancers. Clones were read by immunoSEQ multiplex PCR, and TCRdb kept only the in-frame ones, dropping some. Among 100,000 to 110,000 clones listed, under 95% were seen once. The sample in question was CD4+ or CD8+ T cells sorted from blood, obtained in a trial of the OX40 agonist ivuxolimab. The receptors stem from an adult with an advanced solid tumor such as melanoma, head and neck, liver or kidney cancer. Each CDR3 is given with its conserved first and last residue. Each record gives: clone size, J gene, D gene, V gene, CDR3 protein, CDR3 DNA. A D gene is named only where the DNA matches it firmly. A row's size may be missing; if present it is once, few, many or a size class.

>NA|TRBJ2-1|TRBD2|TRBV19
CASSISGGGRAYNEQFF
TGTGCCAGTAGTATATCCGGCGGCGGGAGGGCCTACAATGAGCAGTTCTTC
>NA|TRBJ1-1|TRBD1|TRBV28
CASSITGTVTEAFF
TGTGCCAGCAGTATAACCGGGACAGTCACTGAAGCTTTCTTT
>NA|TRBJ1-4|TRBD1|TRBV5-6
CASSLWTGRGTNEKLFF
TGTGCCAGCAGCTTGTGGACAGGGCGGGGAACTAATGAAAAACTGTTTTTT
>NA|TRBJ2-7|NA|TRBV6-6
CASRGGREQYF
TGTGCCAGCAGAGGGGGTCGCGAGCAGTACTTC
>NA|TRBJ2-3|NA|TRBV7-9
CASIGLTSTDTQYF
TGTGCCAGCATTGGACTTACCAGCACAGATACGCAGTATTTT
>NA|TRBJ2-7|NA|TRBV20-1
CSARDSNEQYF
TGCAGTGCTAGGGACAGTAACGAGCAGTACTTC
>NA|TRBJ1-5|NA|TRBV9
CASSVVRRADNQPQHF
TGTGCCAGCAGCGTAGTTCGCAGGGCTGACAATCAGCCCCAGCATTTT
>NA|TRBJ2-1|TRBD2|TRBV9
CASSVLAGGNNEQFF
TGTGCCAGCAGCGTACTAGCGGGAGGTAACAATGAGCAGTTCTTC
>NA|TRBJ2-7|TRBD1|TRBV7-2
CASSQRQGYEQYF
TGTGCCAGCAGCCAAAGACAGGGTTACGAGCAGTACTTC
>once|TRBJ2-1|NA|TRBV6-5
CASSQGQYNEQFF
TGTGCCAGCAGTCAGGGACAATACAATGAGCAGTTCTTC
>NA|TRBJ2-7|NA|TRBV5-6
CASSYPGSRYEQYF
TGTGCCAGCAGTTATCCGGGATCACGCTACGAGCAGTACTTC
>once|TRBJ2-3|TRBD1|TRBV6-6
CASSPMTGGLPDTQYF
TGTGCCAGCAGTCCCATGACAGGGGGATTACCAGATACGCAGTATTTT
>few|TRBJ2-2|TRBD2|TRBV14
CASSQGSYGFLAGAGELFF
TGTGCCAGCAGCCAAGGGTCGTATGGGTTCCTAGCGGGAGCCGGGGAGCTGTTTTTT
>NA|TRBJ2-4|TRBD1|TRBV28
CASTPHDRGLLAKNIQYF
TGTGCCAGCACCCCTCACGACAGGGGATTATTAGCCAAAAACATTCAGTACTTC
>NA|TRBJ1-5|TRBD1|TRBV28
CASSSRGTGAHQPQHF
TGTGCCAGCTCATCTAGAGGGACAGGGGCACATCAGCCCCAGCATTTT